One and the same sample provided the 13 T cell receptor beta chains below, sequenced in a study of blood T cell repertoires in COVID-19. Repertoires were generated with immunoSEQ multiplex PCR, while TCRdb's copy carries only in-frame clones and drops some. The profile shows 70,000 to 95,000 clones, approximately 78% of them singletons. The specimen sequenced was peripheral blood. These receptors came from a man between 60 and 70 years old with COVID-19, enrolled during active disease.

The chain employs TRBV6-1 and TRBJ2-7; D is unclear. Looked up from germline, CDR1 is MNHNS and CDR2 is SASEGT. The CDR3 spans 11 residues. V lost 2 bases and J lost 3, with 2 bases in between. CDR3 in DNA: TGTGCCAGCAGTGAATACTACGAGCAGTACTTC. Its translation is CASSEYYEQYF.

This chain connects TRBV2 to TRBJ2-7, with D hard to call. Germline values: CDR1 SNHLY, CDR2 FYNNEI. The CDR3 extends over 13 amino acids. Trimming took off 2 bases at V and 6 bases at J, with 11 bases between the two ends. The CDR3 spells CASSETVSGEQYF. CDR3 coding DNA: TGTGCCAGCAGTGAAACTGTTTCGGGCGAGCAGTACTTC. Based on the CDR3 plus reference TRBV2 and TRBJ2-7, the full variable domain is EPEVTQTPSHQVTQMGQEVILRCVPISNHLYFYWYRQILGQKVEFLVSFYNNEISEKSEIFDDQFSVERPDGSNFTLKIRSTKLEDSAMYFCASSETVSGEQYFGPGTRLTVT.

This clone has just one count. CDR3 DNA: TGCAGCGGAAGACAGGACTATGGCTACACCTTC. Protein: CSGRQDYGYTF. The chain recombines TRBV29-1 with TRBJ1-2, with D possibly TRBD1 on 6 matching bases. Germline CDR1 SQVTM, CDR2 ANQGSEA. Trimming removed 7 bases from V and 3 bases from J, with 9 bases in between. The CDR3 has 11 residues. Together with reference TRBV29-1 and TRBJ1-2, the CDR3 gives the full variable domain: SAVISQKPSRDICQRGTSLTIQCQVDSQVTMMFWYRQQPGQSLTLIATANQGSEATYESGFVIDKFPISRPNLTFSTLTVSNMSPEDSSIYLCSGRQDYGYTFGSGTRLTVV.

This clone was seen a handful of times. The gene calls are TRBV27 and TRBJ2-1; D is unclear. Germline-derived CDR1 and CDR2 are MNHEY and SMNVEV (reference sequence). CDR3 length: 12 amino acids. Trimming removed 6 bases at V and 9 bases at J, with 12 bases between. The CDR3 reads CASSRQPREQFF. The CDR3 coding sequence is TGTGCCAGCAGCCGCCAACCGCGTGAGCAGTTCTTC.

The gene calls are TRBV5-6 and TRBJ2-5; 11 nucleotides agree with TRBD1. This CDR3 contains 16 residues. Germline V gene lookup returns CDR1 SGHDT and CDR2 YYEEEE. The V gene end was trimmed by 3 bases and the J gene end by 5 bases; junction bases not matched to a gene: 9. In DNA form, the CDR3 reads TGTGCCAGCAGCTCTTGGACAGGGGGCAAAATGGAGACCCAGTACTTC. Its translation: CASSSWTGGKMETQYF.

This clone was seen more than once but under ten times. The chain couples TRBV21-1 to TRBJ1-3; TRBD1, the D gene given by the table, was not confirmed from the DNA. TRBV21-1 is a recognized pseudogene. The CDR3 loop spans 16 amino acids. DNA of the CDR3: TGTGCCAGCAGCAACCCCTCGACAGGGGGCGCGTACACCATATATTTT. Its protein is CASSNPSTGGAYTIYF.

The gene calls are TRBV18 and TRBJ1-1, with D perhaps TRBD1 (5 bases). Looked up from germline, CDR1 is KGHSH and CDR2 is LQKENI. This CDR3 contains 13 residues. V was pared by 3 bases and J by 6 bases, with 11 bases between. The CDR3 sequence is CASSPISGSEAFF. CDR3 DNA: TGTGCCAGCTCACCGATTTCAGGGTCTGAAGCTTTCTTT.

V usage is TRBV19 and J usage is TRBJ1-5, with D possibly matching TRBD1 (6 bases). Germline CDR1 is LNHDA and CDR2 is SQIVND (reference sequence). V was clipped by 4 bases and J by 2 bases, with 18 bases between them. The CDR3 runs to 17 residues. The CDR3: CASSTVLGGWGNQPQHF. In DNA, the CDR3 is TGTGCCAGTAGTACCGTTCTAGGGGGATGGGGCAATCAGCCCCAGCATTTT.

The chain joins TRBV28 to TRBJ1-2; weak D call: TRBD1 (6 bases). Trimming cost V 3 bases and J 7 bases, with 9 bases left between them. This CDR3 spans 12 amino acids. CDR1 MDHEN and CDR2 SYDVKM come from the germline V gene. The CDR3 DNA reads TGTGCCAGCAGTTTGGTAGGGGGTGGCTACACCTTC. Amino acid sequence: CASSLVGGGYTF.

This chain uses TRBV19 with TRBJ1-1; TRBD1 aligns across 8 bases. CDR1 and CDR2 (germline): LNHDA, SQIVND (reference sequence). V gave up 7 bases and J gave up 3 bases; unmatched junction bases: 7. The CDR3 spans 14 residues. CDR3 in DNA: TGTGCCAGTAACCGTCGGGACAGGCACACTGAAGCTTTCTTT. Translated: CASNRRDRHTEAFF.

The J gene is TRBJ1-2, the V gene TRBV19; possible D gene TRBD1, 5 bases. CDR1 and CDR2 from the germline V gene are LNHDA and SQIVND (reference sequence). This CDR3 is built from 17 residues. Trimming cost V 0 bases and J 0 bases, with 14 bases left between them. CDR3 sequence (DNA): TGTGCCAGTAGTATAGATTTTGACAGATATTCTAACTATGGCTACACCTTC. This translates into CASSIDFDRYSNYGYTF.

V gene TRBV9 combines with J gene TRBJ2-7; 10 bases line up with TRBD1. This CDR3 comprises 14 residues. The germline CDR1 and CDR2 sequences are SGDLS and YYNGEE. The trim removed 4 bases at V and 2 bases at J, leaving 3 bases unmatched. The CDR3 DNA reads as TGTGCCAGCAGCCCGGGACAGGGGACCTACGAGCAGTACTTC. Translated: CASSPGQGTYEQYF.

The chain links TRBV3-1 (or the pseudogene TRBV3-2) to TRBJ1-1, with 9 bases fitting TRBD1. Unmatched junction bases numbered 11, after V lost 4 bases and J lost 8 bases. The CDR3 totals 15 residues. Per the germline V gene, CDR1 is LGHDT and CDR2 is YNNKEL (reference sequence). The CDR3 DNA sequence: TGTGCCAGCAGCCCCGGGACAGGGTCGGTTGCGGAAGCTTTCTTT. Translated: CASSPGTGSVAEAFF.